This TCR beta chain was retrieved from a study of post-analysis software for immune sequencing data. Libraries were made from TCR beta cDNA, and they carried unique molecular identifiers. TCRdb re-called the PCR reads through MiXCR, storing one row per CDR3 protein. The sample yields around 150,000 distinct CDR3 sequences, 30% to 45% seen once. The CDR3 totals 16 residues. V lost 6 bases, J lost 0 bases, and 7 bases stayed unmatched. The chain employs TRBV12-3 or TRBV12-4 and TRBJ2-1, with TRBD2 matching over 8 bases. The sequence was obtained from a girl aged 10 to 17 with multiple sclerosis. This specimen was blood, taken after autologous hematopoietic stem cell transplantation. CDR3 sequence (DNA): TGTGCCAGCAGCAGACCCAGCGGGAGCTCCTACAATGAGCAGTTCTTC. Protein: CASSRPSGSSYNEQFF.